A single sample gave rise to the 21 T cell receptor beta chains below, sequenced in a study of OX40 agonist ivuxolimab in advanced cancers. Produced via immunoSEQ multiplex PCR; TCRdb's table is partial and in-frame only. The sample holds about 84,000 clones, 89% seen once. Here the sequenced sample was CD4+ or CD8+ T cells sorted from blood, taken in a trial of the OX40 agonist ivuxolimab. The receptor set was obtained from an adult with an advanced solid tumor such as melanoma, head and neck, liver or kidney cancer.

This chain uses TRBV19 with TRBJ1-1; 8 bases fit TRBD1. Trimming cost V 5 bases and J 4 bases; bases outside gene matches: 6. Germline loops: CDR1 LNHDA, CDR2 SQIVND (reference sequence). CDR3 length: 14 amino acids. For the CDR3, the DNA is TGTGCCAGTAGTCCCGGACAGGGAAGCACTGAAGCTTTCTTT. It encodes CASSPGQGSTEAFF.

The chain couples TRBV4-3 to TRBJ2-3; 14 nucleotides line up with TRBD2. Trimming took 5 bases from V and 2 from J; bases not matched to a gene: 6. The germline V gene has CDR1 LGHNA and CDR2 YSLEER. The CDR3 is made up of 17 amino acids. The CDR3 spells CASSARLAGGDTDTQYF. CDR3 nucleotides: TGCGCCAGCAGCGCCCGACTAGCGGGAGGGGACACAGATACGCAGTATTTT.

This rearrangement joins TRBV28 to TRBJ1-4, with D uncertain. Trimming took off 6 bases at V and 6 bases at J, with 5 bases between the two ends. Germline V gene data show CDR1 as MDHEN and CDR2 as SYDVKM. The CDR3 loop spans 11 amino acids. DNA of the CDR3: TGTGCCAGCAGCTTAGATGAAAAACTGTTTTTT. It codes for CASSLDEKLFF.

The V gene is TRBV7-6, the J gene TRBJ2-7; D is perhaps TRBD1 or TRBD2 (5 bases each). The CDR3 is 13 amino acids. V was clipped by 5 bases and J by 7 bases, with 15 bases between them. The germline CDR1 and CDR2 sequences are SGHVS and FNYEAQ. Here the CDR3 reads CASSRDPRGEQYF. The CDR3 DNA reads TGTGCCAGCAGCCGGGACCCTCGAGGGGAGCAGTACTTC.

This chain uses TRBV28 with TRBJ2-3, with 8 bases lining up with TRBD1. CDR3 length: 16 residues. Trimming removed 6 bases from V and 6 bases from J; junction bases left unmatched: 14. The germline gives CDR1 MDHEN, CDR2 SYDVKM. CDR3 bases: TGTGCCAGCAGGACCCCAGGGGCAGGGGACAGGGATACGCAGTATTTT. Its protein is CASRTPGAGDRDTQYF.

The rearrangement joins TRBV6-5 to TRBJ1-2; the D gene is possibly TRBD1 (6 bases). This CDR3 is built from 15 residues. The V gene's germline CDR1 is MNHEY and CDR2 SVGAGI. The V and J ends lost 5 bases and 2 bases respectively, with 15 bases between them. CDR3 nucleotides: TGTGCCAGCAGTACCCCCCAGACAGGCAACTATGGCTACACCTTC. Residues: CASSTPQTGNYGYTF.

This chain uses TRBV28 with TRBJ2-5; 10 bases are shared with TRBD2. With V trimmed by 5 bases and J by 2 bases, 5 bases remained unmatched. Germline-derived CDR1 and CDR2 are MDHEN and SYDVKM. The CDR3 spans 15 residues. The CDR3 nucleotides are TGTGCCAGCAGTCTCCTAGCGGGGGTGCAAGAGACCCAGTACTTC. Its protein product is CASSLLAGVQETQYF.

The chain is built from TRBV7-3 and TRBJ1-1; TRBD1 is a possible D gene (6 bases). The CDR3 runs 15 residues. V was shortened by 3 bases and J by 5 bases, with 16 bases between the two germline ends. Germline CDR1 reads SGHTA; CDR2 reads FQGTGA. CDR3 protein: CASSFTGTASTEAFF. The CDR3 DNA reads TGTGCCAGCAGCTTTACAGGGACCGCCTCAACTGAAGCTTTCTTT.

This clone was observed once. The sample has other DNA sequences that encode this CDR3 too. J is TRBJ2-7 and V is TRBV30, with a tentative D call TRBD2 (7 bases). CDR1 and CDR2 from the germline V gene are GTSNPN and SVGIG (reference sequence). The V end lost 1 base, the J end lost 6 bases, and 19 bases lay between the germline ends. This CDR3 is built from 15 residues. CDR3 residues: CAWSDWREGGGEQYF. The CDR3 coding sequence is TGTGCCTGGAGTGATTGGAGGGAGGGGGGTGGCGAGCAGTACTTC.

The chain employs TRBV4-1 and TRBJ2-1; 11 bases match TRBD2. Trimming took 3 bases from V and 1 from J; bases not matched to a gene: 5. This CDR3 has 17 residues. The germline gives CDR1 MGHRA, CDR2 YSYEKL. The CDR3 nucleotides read TGCGCCAGCAGCCATCGGACTAGCGGGTTATCCTACAATGAGCAGTTCTTC. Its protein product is CASSHRTSGLSYNEQFF.

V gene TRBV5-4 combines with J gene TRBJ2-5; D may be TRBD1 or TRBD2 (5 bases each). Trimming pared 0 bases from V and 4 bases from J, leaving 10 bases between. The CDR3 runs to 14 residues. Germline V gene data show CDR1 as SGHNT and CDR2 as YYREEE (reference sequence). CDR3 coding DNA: TGTGCCAGCAGCTTGGAGCGAGGGGTAGAGACCCAGTACTTC. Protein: CASSLERGVETQYF.

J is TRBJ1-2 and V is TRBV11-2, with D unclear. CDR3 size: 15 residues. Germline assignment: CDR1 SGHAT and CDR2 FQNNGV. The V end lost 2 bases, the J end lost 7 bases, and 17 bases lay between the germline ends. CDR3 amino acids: CASSLYGRESIGYTF. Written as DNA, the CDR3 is TGTGCCAGCAGCTTATATGGGCGGGAGAGTATTGGCTACACCTTC.

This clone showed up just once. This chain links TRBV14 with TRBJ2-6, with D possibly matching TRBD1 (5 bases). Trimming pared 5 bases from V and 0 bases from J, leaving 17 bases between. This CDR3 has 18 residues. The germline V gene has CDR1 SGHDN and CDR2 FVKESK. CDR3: CASSLWGFPRSGANVLTF. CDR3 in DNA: TGTGCCAGCAGCTTATGGGGCTTCCCCCGCTCTGGGGCCAACGTCCTGACTTTC.

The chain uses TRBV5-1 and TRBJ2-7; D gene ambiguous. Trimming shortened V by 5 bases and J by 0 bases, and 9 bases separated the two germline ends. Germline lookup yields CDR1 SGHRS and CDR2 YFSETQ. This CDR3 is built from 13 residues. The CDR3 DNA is TGCGCCAGCAGGGCCCATACCTCCTACGAGCAGTACTTC. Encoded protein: CASRAHTSYEQYF.

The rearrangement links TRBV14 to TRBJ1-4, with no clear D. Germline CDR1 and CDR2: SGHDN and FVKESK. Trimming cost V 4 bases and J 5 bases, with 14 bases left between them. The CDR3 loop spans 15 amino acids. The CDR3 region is CASSPRTRINEKLFF. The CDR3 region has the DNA TGTGCCAGCAGCCCGAGGACCCGTATAAATGAAAAACTGTTTTTT. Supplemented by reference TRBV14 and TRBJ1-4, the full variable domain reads EAGVTQFPSHSVIEKGQTVTLRCDPISGHDNLYWYRRVMGKEIKFLLHFVKESKQDESGMPNNRFLAERTGGTYSTLKVQPAELEDSGVYFCASSPRTRINEKLFFGSGTQLSVL.

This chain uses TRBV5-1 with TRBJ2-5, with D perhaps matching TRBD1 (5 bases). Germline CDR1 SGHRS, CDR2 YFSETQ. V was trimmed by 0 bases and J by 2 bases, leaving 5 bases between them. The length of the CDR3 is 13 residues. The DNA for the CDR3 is TGCGCCAGCAGCTTGGAGGGGCAAGAGACCCAGTACTTC. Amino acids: CASSLEGQETQYF.

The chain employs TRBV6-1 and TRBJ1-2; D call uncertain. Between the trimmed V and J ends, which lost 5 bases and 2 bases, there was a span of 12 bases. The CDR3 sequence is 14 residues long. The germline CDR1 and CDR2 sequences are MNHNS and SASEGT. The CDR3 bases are TGTGCCAGCAGTCTTTCCGACACGAACTATGGCTACACCTTC. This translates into CASSLSDTNYGYTF.

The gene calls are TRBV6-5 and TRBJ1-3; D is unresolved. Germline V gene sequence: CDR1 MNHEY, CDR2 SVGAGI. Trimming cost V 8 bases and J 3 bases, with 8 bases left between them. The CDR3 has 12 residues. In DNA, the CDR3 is TGTGCCAGCGGAGGGAATGGAAACACCATATATTTT. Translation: CASGGNGNTIYF.

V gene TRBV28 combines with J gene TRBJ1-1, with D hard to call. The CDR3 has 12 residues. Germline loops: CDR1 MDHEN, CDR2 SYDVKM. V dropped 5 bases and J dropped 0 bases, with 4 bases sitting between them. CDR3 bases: TGTGCCAGCAGTGTACTGAACACTGAAGCTTTCTTT. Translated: CASSVLNTEAFF.

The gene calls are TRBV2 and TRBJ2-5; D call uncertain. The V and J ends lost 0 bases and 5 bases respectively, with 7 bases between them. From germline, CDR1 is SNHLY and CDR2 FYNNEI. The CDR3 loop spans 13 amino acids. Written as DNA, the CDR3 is TGTGCCAGCAGTGAAGCTTCGCGGGAGACCCAGTACTTC. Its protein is CASSEASRETQYF.

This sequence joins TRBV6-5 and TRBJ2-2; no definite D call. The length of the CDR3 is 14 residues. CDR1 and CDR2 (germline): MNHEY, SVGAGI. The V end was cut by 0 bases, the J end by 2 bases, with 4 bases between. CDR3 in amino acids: CASSYSSNTGELFF. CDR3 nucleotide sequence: TGTGCCAGCAGTTACTCCTCCAACACCGGGGAGCTGTTTTTT.